What follows are 27 T cell receptor beta chains derived from one specimen sequenced in a study of OX40 agonist ivuxolimab in advanced cancers. The assay was immunoSEQ multiplex PCR, and TCRdb's table has in-frame clones only and misses some. The sample has about 62,000 clones, 85% seen once. This specimen was CD4+ or CD8+ T cells sorted from blood, taken in a trial of the OX40 agonist ivuxolimab. The receptors stem from an adult with an advanced solid tumor such as melanoma, head and neck, liver or kidney cancer.

This clone was recorded once. The chain joins TRBV9 to TRBJ2-1, with 14 bases fitting TRBD2. With V trimmed by 2 bases and J by 9 bases, 7 bases remained unmatched. This CDR3 is built from 16 residues. The germline V gene encodes CDR1 SGDLS and CDR2 YYNGEE. The chain's CDR3 is CASSVGGLAGVAEQFF. The CDR3 bases are TGTGCCAGCAGCGTCGGGGGACTAGCGGGAGTGGCTGAGCAGTTCTTC.

This chain uses TRBV18 with TRBJ1-5, with D perhaps TRBD1 (6 bases). Germline V gene sequence: CDR1 KGHSH, CDR2 LQKENI. This CDR3 is 17 amino acids long. V lost 3 bases, J lost 0 bases, and 15 bases lay in between. CDR3 in amino acids: CASSPAGGGSSNQPQHF. The CDR3 DNA is TGTGCCAGCTCACCGGCCGGGGGCGGTAGTAGCAATCAGCCCCAGCATTTT.

The chain joins TRBV19 to TRBJ1-5; perhaps TRBD1 as D (6 bases). Per germline, CDR1 LNHDA and CDR2 SQIVND (reference sequence). Trimming pared 3 bases from V and 3 bases from J, leaving 9 bases between. This CDR3 is 14 amino acids long. Here the CDR3 DNA reads TGTGCCAGTAGTATTCGGACAGTCAATCAGCCCCAGCATTTT. Its translation: CASSIRTVNQPQHF. Complete variable domain (other parts from reference TRBV19 and TRBJ1-5): DGGITQSPKYLFRKEGQNVTLSCEQNLNHDAMYWYRQDPGQGLRLIYYSQIVNDFQKGDIAEGYSVSREKKESFPLTVTSAQKNPTAFYLCASSIRTVNQPQHFGDGTRLSIL.

The chain recombines TRBV19 with TRBJ1-2; maybe TRBD1 (5 bases). There are 13 residues in the CDR3. Trimming took 6 bases from V and 4 from J, leaving 12 bases between them. The germline CDR1 and CDR2 sequences are LNHDA and SQIVND (reference sequence). The CDR3 spells CASSIPGPYGYTF. CDR3 sequence (DNA): TGTGCCAGTAGCATCCCAGGGCCCTATGGCTACACCTTC.

The chain recombines TRBV6-6 with TRBJ1-2; 7 positions match TRBD1. The germline gives CDR1 MNHNY, CDR2 SVGAGI (reference sequence). The CDR3 loop spans 14 amino acids. After removal of 6 bases from V and 8 bases from J, the junction contained 12 bases not matched to a gene. CDR3 loop: CASRRPGTEGGYTF. DNA for the CDR3: TGTGCCAGCAGACGACCCGGGACAGAAGGAGGCTACACCTTC.

The V gene is TRBV27, the J gene TRBJ2-2, with TRBD1 as a possible D gene (6 bases). Germline CDR1 is MNHEY and CDR2 is SMNVEV (reference sequence). Trimming left V 4 bases short and J 6 bases short, with 15 bases between. The CDR3 loop spans 15 amino acids. CDR3 sequence: CASSSGALGAGELFF. DNA of the CDR3: TGTGCCAGCAGTTCAGGGGCACTTGGGGCCGGGGAGCTGTTTTTT.

This chain links TRBV7-3 with TRBJ2-7; D possibly corresponds to TRBD1 (6 bases). CDR1 is SGHTA, CDR2 FQGTGA, per germline. The CDR3 loop spans 13 amino acids. The V end lost 5 bases, the J end lost 2 bases, and 10 bases lay between the germline ends. In nucleotides, the CDR3 is TGTGCCAGCAGCCGGGACAAAACCTACGAGCAGTACTTC. Its protein product is CASSRDKTYEQYF.

The rearrangement uses TRBV9 and TRBJ2-3; D may be TRBD1 (5 bases). The CDR3 length is 15 residues. V was pared by 3 bases and J by 2 bases, with 13 bases between. CDR1 SGDLS and CDR2 YYNGEE come from the germline V gene. CDR3 nucleotide sequence: TGTGCCAGCAGCGCCCTGACAGAAATCACAGATACGCAGTATTTT. Its protein is CASSALTEITDTQYF.

The gene calls are TRBV28 and TRBJ1-5; tentative D call: TRBD1 (5 bases). Germline CDR1 and CDR2: MDHEN and SYDVKM. The CDR3 runs to 14 residues. The V gene lost 7 bases and the J gene lost 7 bases, with 17 bases spanning the gap. Here the CDR3 reads CASNQDNLRQPQHF. The CDR3 DNA reads TGTGCCAGCAATCAGGACAACCTTAGACAGCCCCAGCATTTT.

This chain uses TRBV6-1 with TRBJ2-7; weak D call: TRBD1 (6 bases). Trimming took 2 bases from V and 3 from J, leaving 11 bases between them. Germline lookup yields CDR1 MNHNS and CDR2 SASEGT. The CDR3 runs 14 residues. CDR3 nucleotide sequence: TGTGCCAGCAGTGAAAGGGGGATTATCTACGAGCAGTACTTC. Translating gives CASSERGIIYEQYF.

The count of this clone is one. The rearrangement joins TRBV11-2 to TRBJ1-4, with D maybe TRBD1 (6 bases). V gave up 5 bases and J gave up 0 bases, with 13 bases separating them. Germline V gene lookup returns CDR1 SGHAT and CDR2 FQNNGV. The CDR3 has 16 amino acids. This CDR3 is CASSTGQPTTNEKLFF. DNA of the CDR3: TGTGCCAGCAGCACCGGACAGCCCACAACTAATGAAAAACTGTTTTTT.

The chain employs TRBV27 and TRBJ2-7; the match to TRBD2 covers 8 bases. This CDR3 is built from 13 residues. Germline loops: CDR1 MNHEY, CDR2 SMNVEV (reference sequence). The ends lost 4 bases at V and 6 bases at J; junction bases unmatched: 5. CDR3 loop: CASSYSGTREQYF. CDR3 sequence (DNA): TGTGCCAGCAGTTATAGCGGGACGCGCGAGCAGTACTTC.

DNA for the CDR3: TGTGCCATCAGCGCGGGTCCGCAGAGAGATACGCAGTATTTT. Translation gives CAISAGPQRDTQYF. V usage is TRBV10-3 and J usage is TRBJ2-3, with D tentatively TRBD2 (5 bases). Between the trimmed V and J ends, which lost 6 bases and 5 bases, there was a span of 15 bases. The CDR3 contains 14 residues. CDR1 is ENHRY, CDR2 SYGVKD, per germline.

The chain couples TRBV10-2 to TRBJ1-1, with 7 bases fitting TRBD1. Germline CDR1 is WSHSY and CDR2 is SAAADI. J was trimmed by 10 bases and V by 3 bases; bases with no gene match: 5. The CDR3 totals 12 residues. In DNA form, the CDR3 reads TGCGCCAGCAGTGACCCGACAGGGTTAGCTTTCTTT. It specifies CASSDPTGLAFF.

The chain combines TRBV11-2 with TRBJ2-1; D is unresolved. In germline, CDR1 is SGHAT, CDR2 FQNNGV. V was shortened by 8 bases and J by 5 bases, with 13 bases between the two germline ends. The CDR3 runs to 13 residues. Here the CDR3 reads CASRNSADNEQFF. Written as DNA, the CDR3 is TGTGCCAGCCGTAACAGCGCCGACAATGAGCAGTTCTTC.

The V and J genes are TRBV10-3 and TRBJ2-1; 14 nucleotides align to TRBD2. With V trimmed by 10 bases and J by 9 bases, 8 bases remained unmatched. The CDR3 is 14 residues long. Germline loops: CDR1 ENHRY, CDR2 SYGVKD. The CDR3: CATGGLAGEGEQFF. CDR3 DNA: TGTGCCACAGGGGGACTAGCGGGAGAGGGTGAGCAGTTCTTC.

The CDR3 sequence is CASSLGLVTDTQYF. CDR3 bases: TGCGCCAGCAGCTTGGGACTAGTGACAGATACGCAGTATTTT. V and J are TRBV5-1 and TRBJ2-3; possibly TRBD2 for D (6 bases). This CDR3 comprises 14 residues. CDR1 is SGHRS and CDR2 is YFSETQ in the germline V gene. V gave up 0 bases and J gave up 3 bases, with 8 bases separating them.

V gene TRBV5-4 combines with J gene TRBJ2-7; perhaps TRBD1 as D (6 bases). In germline, CDR1 is SGHNT, CDR2 YYREEE (reference sequence). The CDR3 extends over 14 amino acids. Between the trimmed V and J ends, which lost 0 bases and 6 bases, there was a span of 13 bases. This CDR3 reads CASSLVQGDREQYF. DNA of the CDR3: TGTGCCAGCAGCTTGGTACAGGGCGATCGCGAGCAGTACTTC.

This sequence joins TRBV19 and TRBJ2-5, with TRBD1 identical over 7 bases. Germline CDR1 LNHDA, CDR2 SQIVND (reference sequence). This CDR3 region has 16 residues. V was pared by 5 bases and J by 5 bases, with 14 bases of the junction left unmatched. CDR3 amino acids: CASSFPGQPQGETQYF. CDR3 DNA sequence: TGTGCCAGTAGTTTCCCGGGACAGCCTCAAGGGGAGACCCAGTACTTC.

The chain couples TRBV11-2 to TRBJ1-1, with a weak D call TRBD1 (5 bases). The germline gives CDR1 SGHAT, CDR2 FQNNGV. V was cut by 6 bases and J by 1 base, with 15 bases left in between. The CDR3 consists of 15 residues. This chain's CDR3 is CASRIPGGSNTEAFF. CDR3 DNA: TGTGCCAGCAGGATCCCGGGGGGATCGAACACTGAAGCTTTCTTT. Combining the CDR3 with reference TRBV11-2 and TRBJ1-1 gives the whole variable domain EAGVAQSPRYKIIEKRQSVAFWCNPISGHATLYWYQQILGQGPKLLIQFQNNGVVDDSQLPKDRFSAERLKGVDSTLKIQPAKLEDSAVYLCASRIPGGSNTEAFFGQGTRLTVV.

The chain couples TRBV5-1 to TRBJ2-1; 9 bases align to TRBD2. Germline V gene lookup returns CDR1 SGHRS and CDR2 YFSETQ. V gave up 4 bases and J gave up 7 bases; unmatched junction bases: 15. The CDR3 is 17 residues long. The CDR3 loop is CASSRSPGVAGANEQFF. The CDR3, as DNA: TGCGCCAGCAGCCGTTCGCCGGGGGTAGCGGGGGCGAATGAGCAGTTCTTC.

V usage is TRBV14 and J usage is TRBJ2-5, with 12 bases matching TRBD2. The CDR3 is 16 amino acids. Trimming took 5 bases from V and 5 from J; bases not matched to a gene: 9. Germline CDR1 and CDR2: SGHDN and FVKESK. The CDR3: CASSVRTSGIRETQYF. In nucleotides, the CDR3 is TGTGCCAGCAGCGTACGGACTAGCGGGATACGGGAGACCCAGTACTTC.

This chain uses TRBV2 with TRBJ2-1; 9 bases align to TRBD1. The CDR3 sequence is 15 residues long. Trimming took 6 bases from V and 7 from J; bases not matched to a gene: 10. Germline V lookup: CDR1 SNHLY, CDR2 FYNNEI. The CDR3 DNA sequence: TGTGCCAGCAGGGGGACAGGGAATGCAAAGAATGAGCAGTTCTTC. Its protein is CASRGTGNAKNEQFF.

This chain joins TRBV7-2 and TRBJ2-7, with 9 nucleotides matching TRBD2. The CDR3 has 14 residues. The germline V gene encodes CDR1 SGHTA and CDR2 FQGNSA. V was clipped by 6 bases and J by 3 bases; unmatched bases: 6. The CDR3 loop is CASRRLAENYEQYF. In DNA form, the CDR3 reads TGTGCCAGCAGAAGACTAGCGGAAAACTACGAGCAGTACTTC.

The rearrangement uses TRBV11-2 and TRBJ2-5; the D is unclear. V was shortened by 0 bases and J by 4 bases, with 3 bases between the two germline ends. Looked up from germline, CDR1 is SGHAT and CDR2 is FQNNGV. The CDR3 is 12 residues long. The CDR3 protein is CASSLDRETQYF. The CDR3 DNA is TGTGCCAGCAGCTTAGATAGAGAGACCCAGTACTTC.

The rearrangement uses TRBV7-3 and TRBJ2-5; 9 bases match TRBD2. Germline CDR1 and CDR2: SGHTA and FQGTGA. The CDR3 totals 15 residues. V shed 5 bases and J 2 bases; nucleotides not matched to a gene: 6. CDR3 residues: CASSPLAGPQETQYF. The CDR3 coding sequence is TGTGCCAGCAGCCCCCTAGCGGGGCCTCAAGAGACCCAGTACTTC.

The CDR3 region is CASSSAGPREETQYF. The DNA for the CDR3 is TGCGCCAGCAGCTCCGCGGGACCCCGCGAAGAGACCCAGTACTTC. This chain connects TRBV5-1 to TRBJ2-5; possible D gene TRBD2, 6 bases. The V and J ends lost 3 bases and 3 bases respectively, with 15 bases between them. This CDR3 has 15 amino acids. Germline-derived CDR1 and CDR2 are SGHRS and YFSETQ.